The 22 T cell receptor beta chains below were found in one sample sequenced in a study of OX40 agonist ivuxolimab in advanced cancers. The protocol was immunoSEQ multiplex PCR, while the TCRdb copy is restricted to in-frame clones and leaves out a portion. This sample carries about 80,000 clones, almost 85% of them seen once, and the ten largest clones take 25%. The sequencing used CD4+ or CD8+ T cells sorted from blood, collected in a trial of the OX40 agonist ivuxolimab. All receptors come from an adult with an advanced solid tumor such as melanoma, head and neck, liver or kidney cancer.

CDR3 sequence: CASSQETGSNEQFF. As DNA, the CDR3 is TGCGCCAGCAGCCAAGAAACGGGGTCCAATGAGCAGTTCTTC. The genes are TRBV4-3 and TRBJ2-1; the D gene is possibly TRBD2 (5 bases). Between the trimmed V and J ends, which lost 0 bases and 6 bases, there was a span of 9 bases. Per germline, CDR1 LGHNA and CDR2 YSLEER. This CDR3 has 14 amino acids.

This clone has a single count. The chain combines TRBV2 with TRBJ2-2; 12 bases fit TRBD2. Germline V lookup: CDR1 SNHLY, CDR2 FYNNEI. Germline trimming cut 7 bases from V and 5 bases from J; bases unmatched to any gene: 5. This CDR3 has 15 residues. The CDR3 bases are TGTGCCAGCACCCGCCTAGCGGGAGGGACCGGGGAGCTGTTTTTT. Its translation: CASTRLAGGTGELFF.

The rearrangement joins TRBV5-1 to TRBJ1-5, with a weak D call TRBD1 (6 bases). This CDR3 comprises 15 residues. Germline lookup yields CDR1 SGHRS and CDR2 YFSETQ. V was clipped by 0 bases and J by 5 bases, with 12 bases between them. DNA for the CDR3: TGCGCCAGCAGCTTGGCAGGGGATCGAGATCAGCCCCAGCATTTT. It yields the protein CASSLAGDRDQPQHF.

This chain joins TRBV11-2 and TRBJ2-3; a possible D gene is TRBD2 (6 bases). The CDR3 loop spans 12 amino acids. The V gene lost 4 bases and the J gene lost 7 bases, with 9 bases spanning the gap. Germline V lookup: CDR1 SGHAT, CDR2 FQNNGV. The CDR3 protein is CASSYWDYTQYF. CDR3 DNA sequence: TGTGCCAGCAGCTACTGGGACTATACGCAGTATTTT.

CDR3 coding DNA: TGTGCCAGCAGCGAAGGACAGGGGGGGGGCAATCAGCCCCAGCATTTT. Protein sequence: CASSEGQGGGNQPQHF. This rearrangement joins TRBV7-2 to TRBJ1-5; the match to TRBD1 covers 10 bases. J lost 2 bases, V lost 5 bases, and 6 bases had no gene match. Germline-derived CDR1 and CDR2 are SGHTA and FQGNSA. The CDR3 runs 16 residues.

CDR3 amino acids: CASSYLDSEQYF. The DNA of the CDR3 is TGTGCCAGCAGTTACCTAGACAGCGAGCAGTACTTC. The genes are TRBV6-6 and TRBJ2-7; tentatively, D is TRBD1 (5 bases). Trimming stripped 2 bases from V and 6 bases from J, with 8 bases between. Germline V gene data show CDR1 as MNHNY and CDR2 as SVGAGI (reference sequence). This CDR3 is 12 amino acids long.

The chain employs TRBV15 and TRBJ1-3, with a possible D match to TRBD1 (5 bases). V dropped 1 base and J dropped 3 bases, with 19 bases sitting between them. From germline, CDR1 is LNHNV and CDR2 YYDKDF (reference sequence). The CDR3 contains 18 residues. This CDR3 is CATSRGGYSGGSGNTIYF. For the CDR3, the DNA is TGTGCCACCAGCAGAGGGGGGTACAGTGGAGGGAGTGGAAACACCATATATTTT.

CDR3 residues: CASSPIDRVQETQYF. In DNA form, the CDR3 reads TGTGCCAGCAGTCCCATCGACAGGGTCCAAGAGACCCAGTACTTC. V is TRBV28 and J is TRBJ2-5; 7 positions agree with TRBD1. Germline-derived CDR1 and CDR2 are MDHEN and SYDVKM. The CDR3 is made up of 15 amino acids. J gave up 1 base and V 5 bases, and 7 bases lay outside the gene matches.

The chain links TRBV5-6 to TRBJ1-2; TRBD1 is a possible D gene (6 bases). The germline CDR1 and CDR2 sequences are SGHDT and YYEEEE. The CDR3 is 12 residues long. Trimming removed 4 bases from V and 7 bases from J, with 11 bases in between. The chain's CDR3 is CASSQDRTGYTF. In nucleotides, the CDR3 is TGTGCCAGCAGCCAGGACAGAACTGGCTACACCTTC. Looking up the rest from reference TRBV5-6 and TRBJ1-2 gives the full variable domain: DAGVTQSPTHLIKTRGQQVTLRCSPKSGHDTVSWYQQALGQGPQFIFQYYEEEERQRGNFPDRFSGHQFPNYSSELNVNALLLGDSALYLCASSQDRTGYTFGSGTRLTVV.

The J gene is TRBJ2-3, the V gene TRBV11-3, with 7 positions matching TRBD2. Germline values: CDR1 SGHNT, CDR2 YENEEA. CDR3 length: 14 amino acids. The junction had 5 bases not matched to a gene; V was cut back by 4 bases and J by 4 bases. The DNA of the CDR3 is TGTGCCAGCAGCTCTCGCGGGAGTGCAGATACGCAGTATTTT. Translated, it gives CASSSRGSADTQYF.

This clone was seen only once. In DNA, the CDR3 is TGTGCCAGCAGCTTAGAAGCCCCGGGACTCCAGAACTATGGCTACACCTTC. It codes for CASSLEAPGLQNYGYTF. J is TRBJ1-2 and V is TRBV7-2; D possibly corresponds to TRBD1 (5 bases). The CDR3 loop spans 17 amino acids. Trimming removed 1 base at V and 2 bases at J, with 17 bases between. Germline V lookup: CDR1 SGHTA, CDR2 FQGNSA. The variable domain in full, with the rest retrieved from reference TRBV7-2 and TRBJ1-2, is GAGVSQSPSNKVTEKGKDVELRCDPISGHTALYWYRQSLGQGLEFLIYFQGNSAPDKSGLPSDRFSAERTGGSVSTLTIQRTQQEDSAVYLCASSLEAPGLQNYGYTFGSGTRLTVV.

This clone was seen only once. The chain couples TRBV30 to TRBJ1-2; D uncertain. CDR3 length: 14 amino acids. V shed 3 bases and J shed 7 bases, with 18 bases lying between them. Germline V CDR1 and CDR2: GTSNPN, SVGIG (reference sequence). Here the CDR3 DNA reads TGTGCCTGGAGCCCCCACGACGGGAGCGGTGGCTACACCTTC. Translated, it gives CAWSPHDGSGGYTF.

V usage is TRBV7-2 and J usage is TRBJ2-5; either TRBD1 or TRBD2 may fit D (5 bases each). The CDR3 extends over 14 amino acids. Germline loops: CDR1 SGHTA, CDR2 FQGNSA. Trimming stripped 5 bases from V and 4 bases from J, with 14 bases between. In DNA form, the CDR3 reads TGTGCCAGCAGCCGGGGCTCCGCCTCAGAGACCCAGTACTTC. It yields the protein CASSRGSASETQYF.

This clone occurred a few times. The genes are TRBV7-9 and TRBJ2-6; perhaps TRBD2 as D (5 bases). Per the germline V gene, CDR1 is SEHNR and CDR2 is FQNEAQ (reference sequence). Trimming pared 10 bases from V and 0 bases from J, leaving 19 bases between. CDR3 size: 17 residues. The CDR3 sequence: CAIPRAGGLSGANVLTF. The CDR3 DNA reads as TGTGCCATCCCGCGGGCAGGAGGACTCTCTGGGGCCAACGTCCTGACTTTC. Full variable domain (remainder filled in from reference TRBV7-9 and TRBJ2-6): DTGVSQNPRHKITKRGQNVTFRCDPISEHNRLYWYRQTLGQGPEFLTYFQNEAQLEKSRLLSDRFSAERPKGSFSTLEIQRTEQGDSAMYLCAIPRAGGLSGANVLTFGAGSRLTVL.

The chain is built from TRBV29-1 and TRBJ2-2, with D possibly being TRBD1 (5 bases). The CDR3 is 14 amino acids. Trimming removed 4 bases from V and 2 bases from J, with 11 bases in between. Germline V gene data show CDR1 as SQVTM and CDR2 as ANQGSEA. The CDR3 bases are TGCAGCGTTGGTGGCAGGGTTAACACCGGGGAGCTGTTTTTT. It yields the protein CSVGGRVNTGELFF.

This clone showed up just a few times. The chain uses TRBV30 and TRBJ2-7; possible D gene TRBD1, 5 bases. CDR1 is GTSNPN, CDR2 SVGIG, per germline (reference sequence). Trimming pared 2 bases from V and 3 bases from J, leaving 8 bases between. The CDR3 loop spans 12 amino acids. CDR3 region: CAWSPGYYEQYF. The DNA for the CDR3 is TGTGCCTGGAGTCCAGGGTACTACGAGCAGTACTTC.

The CDR3 spells CASSSTGTVPYEQYF. The CDR3 region has the DNA TGCGCCAGCAGCTCTACCGGGACAGTTCCCTACGAGCAGTACTTC. The chain uses TRBV5-1 and TRBJ2-7, with 7 bases aligning to TRBD1. CDR1 is SGHRS, CDR2 YFSETQ, per germline. The V gene end was trimmed by 3 bases and the J gene end by 2 bases; junction bases not matched to a gene: 8. This CDR3 spans 15 amino acids.

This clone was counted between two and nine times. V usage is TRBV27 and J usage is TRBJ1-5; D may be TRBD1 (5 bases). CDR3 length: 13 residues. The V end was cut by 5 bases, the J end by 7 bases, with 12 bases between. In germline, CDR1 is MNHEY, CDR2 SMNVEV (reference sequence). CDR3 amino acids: CASSRRGWQPQHF. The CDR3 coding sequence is TGTGCCAGCAGTCGGAGGGGTTGGCAGCCCCAGCATTTT.

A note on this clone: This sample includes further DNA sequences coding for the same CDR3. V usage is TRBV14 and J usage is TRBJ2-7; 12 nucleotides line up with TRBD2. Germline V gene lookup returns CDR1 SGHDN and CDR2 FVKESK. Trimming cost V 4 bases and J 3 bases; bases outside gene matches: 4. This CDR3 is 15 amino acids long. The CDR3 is CASSPATSGSYEQYF. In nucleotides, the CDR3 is TGTGCCAGCAGCCCAGCGACTAGCGGGAGCTACGAGCAGTACTTC.

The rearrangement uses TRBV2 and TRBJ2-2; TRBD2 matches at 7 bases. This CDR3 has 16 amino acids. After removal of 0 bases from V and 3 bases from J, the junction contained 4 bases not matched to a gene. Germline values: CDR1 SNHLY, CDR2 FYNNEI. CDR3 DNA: TGTGCCAGCAGTGAAGCAAAGCGGGGTTACACCGGGGAGCTGTTTTTT. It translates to CASSEAKRGYTGELFF.

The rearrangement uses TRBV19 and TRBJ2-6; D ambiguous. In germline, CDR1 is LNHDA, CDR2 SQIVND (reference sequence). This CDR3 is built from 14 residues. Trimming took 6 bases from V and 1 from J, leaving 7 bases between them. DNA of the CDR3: TGTGCCAGTAGCTTAAAATCTGGGGCCAACGTCCTGACTTTC. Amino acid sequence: CASSLKSGANVLTF.

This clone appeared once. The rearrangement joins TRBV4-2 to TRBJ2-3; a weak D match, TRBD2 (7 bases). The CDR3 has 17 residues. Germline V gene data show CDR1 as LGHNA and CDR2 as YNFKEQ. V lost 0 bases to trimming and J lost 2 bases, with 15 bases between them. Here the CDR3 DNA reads TGTGCCAGCAGCCAAGAATTAGGCGGGGGCCCCACAGATACGCAGTATTTT. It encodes CASSQELGGGPTDTQYF.